One sample yielded the 29 T cell receptor beta chains listed below, sequenced in a study of blood T cell repertoires in COVID-19. Sequenced by immunoSEQ multiplex PCR; TCRdb stores in-frame clones only, minus some. The sample holds tens of thousands of clones, about 70% seen once. Sequenced input: peripheral blood. These TCRs come from a woman in her seventies with acute or convalescent COVID-19.

This clone has a handful of counts. The chain carries TRBV7-9 and TRBJ1-6; 7 positions match TRBD1. J lost 5 bases, V lost 4 bases, and 5 bases had no gene match. Germline assignment: CDR1 SEHNR and CDR2 FQNEAQ (reference sequence). The CDR3 has 15 residues. The CDR3 reads CASSYGDRDNSPLHF. The CDR3, as DNA: TGTGCCAGCAGCTATGGAGACAGGGATAATTCACCCCTCCACTTT.

This clone appeared a few times. The J gene is TRBJ1-1, the V gene TRBV7-3; TRBD1 matches 9 bases. The V segment lost 2 bases and the J segment 5 bases; nucleotides outside the gene matches: 9. The CDR3 runs to 16 residues. In germline, CDR1 is SGHTA, CDR2 FQGTGA. CDR3 protein: CASSLSGTGFGTEAFF. DNA of the CDR3: TGTGCCAGCAGCTTATCCGGGACAGGGTTTGGGACTGAAGCTTTCTTT.

The V call is TRBV5-6, the J call TRBJ1-1; weak D call: TRBD1 (5 bases). Looked up from germline, CDR1 is SGHDT and CDR2 is YYEEEE. CDR3 length: 14 amino acids. The V end was cut by 0 bases, the J end by 4 bases, with 10 bases between. CDR3 nucleotides: TGTGCCAGCAGCTTGGGGGGCATAGGCACTGAAGCTTTCTTT. Its translation: CASSLGGIGTEAFF. Based on the CDR3 plus reference TRBV5-6 and TRBJ1-1, the full variable domain is DAGVTQSPTHLIKTRGQQVTLRCSPKSGHDTVSWYQQALGQGPQFIFQYYEEEERQRGNFPDRFSGHQFPNYSSELNVNALLLGDSALYLCASSLGGIGTEAFFGQGTRLTVV.

This chain links TRBV6-1 with TRBJ2-7, with 9 positions matching TRBD1. V lost 1 base and J lost 6; bases outside the gene matches: 7. The germline V gene encodes CDR1 MNHNS and CDR2 SASEGT. The CDR3 length is 15 residues. CDR3 protein: CASSEGDRDRCEQYF. CDR3 bases: TGTGCCAGCAGTGAAGGGGACAGGGACCGGTGCGAGCAGTACTTC.

V gene TRBV19 combines with J gene TRBJ1-6; no reliable D call. The V gene lost 8 bases and the J gene lost 0 bases, with 8 bases spanning the gap. The CDR3 extends over 14 amino acids. CDR1 and CDR2 from the germline V gene are LNHDA and SQIVND (reference sequence). CDR3 in amino acids: CASRHSSYNSPLHF. CDR3 DNA: TGTGCCAGTCGTCATAGCTCCTATAATTCACCCCTCCACTTT. Complete variable domain (other parts from reference TRBV19 and TRBJ1-6): DGGITQSPKYLFRKEGQNVTLSCEQNLNHDAMYWYRQDPGQGLRLIYYSQIVNDFQKGDIAEGYSVSREKKESFPLTVTSAQKNPTAFYLCASRHSSYNSPLHFGNGTRLTVT.

The chain has TRBV7-9 and TRBJ2-7, with D tentatively TRBD1 (6 bases). V was trimmed by 5 bases and J by 3 bases, leaving 14 bases between them. The CDR3 has 14 amino acids. In germline, CDR1 is SEHNR, CDR2 FQNEAQ (reference sequence). The CDR3 bases are TGTGCCAGCAGCCCACGGGGACAAGACTACGAGCAGTACTTC. It specifies CASSPRGQDYEQYF.

This clone was seen only a few times. The chain has TRBV5-5 and TRBJ1-5; D possibly corresponds to TRBD1 (6 bases). V lost 0 bases and J lost 6, with 19 bases in between. The CDR3 length is 17 residues. Germline V lookup: CDR1 SGHKS, CDR2 YYEKEE (reference sequence). CDR3 residues: CASSLDWEGGAGQPQHF. The CDR3 nucleotides read TGTGCCAGCAGCTTGGATTGGGAGGGGGGCGCCGGTCAGCCCCAGCATTTT.

The chain carries TRBV11-2 and TRBJ2-3, with 9 nucleotides matching TRBD2. The V gene's germline CDR1 is SGHAT and CDR2 FQNNGV. This CDR3 comprises 16 residues. The ends lost 3 bases at V and 3 bases at J; junction bases unmatched: 7. This CDR3 reads CASSFLAGAQTDTQYF. For the CDR3, the DNA is TGTGCCAGCAGCTTTTTAGCGGGGGCCCAAACAGATACGCAGTATTTT.

The J gene is TRBJ1-1, the V gene TRBV28, with 8 bases aligning to TRBD1. This CDR3 has 14 residues. CDR1 MDHEN and CDR2 SYDVKM come from the germline V gene. V was clipped by 5 bases and J by 5 bases; unmatched bases: 7. Here the CDR3 DNA reads TGTGCCAGCAGTGACGGACAGGGATTAACTGAAGCTTTCTTT. This encodes CASSDGQGLTEAFF.

The genes are TRBV6-5 and TRBJ2-3; D is unclear. Between the trimmed V and J ends, which lost 2 bases and 1 base, there was a span of 4 bases. The germline CDR1 and CDR2 sequences are MNHEY and SVGAGI. This CDR3 has 13 amino acids. The CDR3 spells CASSYRGTDTQYF. The DNA of the CDR3 is TGTGCCAGCAGTTACCGAGGCACAGATACGCAGTATTTT.

V and J are TRBV30 and TRBJ1-6, with D hard to call. V lost 4 bases to trimming and J lost 5 bases, with 9 bases between them. CDR3 length equals 13 residues. Germline V gives CDR1 GTSNPN, CDR2 SVGIG (reference sequence). CDR3 DNA: TGTGCCTGGACACCGACAAATAATTCACCCCTCCACTTT. Amino acids: CAWTPTNNSPLHF.

The rearrangement joins TRBV5-1 to TRBJ1-2; 9 nucleotides line up with TRBD1. The CDR3 runs 14 residues. Germline V gene lookup returns CDR1 SGHRS and CDR2 YFSETQ. With V trimmed by 0 bases and J by 8 bases, 5 bases remained unmatched. The chain's CDR3 is CASSLVQGARGYTF. CDR3 bases: TGCGCCAGCAGCTTGGTACAGGGGGCGCGGGGCTACACCTTC.

The CDR3: CASRPSVENEKLFF. The CDR3 DNA follows: TGTGCCAGCAGGCCCTCAGTGGAGAATGAAAAACTGTTTTTT. The V call is TRBV6-5, the J call TRBJ1-4; D is uncertain. Germline values: CDR1 MNHEY, CDR2 SVGAGI. V was shortened by 6 bases and J by 5 bases, with 13 bases between the two germline ends. The CDR3 runs to 14 residues.

The chain recombines TRBV7-8 with TRBJ2-7; 11 bases map to TRBD2. V shed 4 bases, J shed 2 bases, and the junction held 10 bases outside the gene matches. The CDR3 length is 17 residues. Germline V CDR1 and CDR2: SGHVS, FQNEAQ. The CDR3 sequence is CASSSVILAGGPYEQYF. The DNA of the CDR3 is TGTGCCAGCAGCTCGGTTATCCTAGCGGGGGGTCCCTACGAGCAGTACTTC.

J is TRBJ2-1 and V is TRBV5-5; no reliable D call. The germline V and J ends were trimmed by 3 bases and 0 bases, with 13 bases remaining between them. Germline V gives CDR1 SGHKS, CDR2 YYEKEE (reference sequence). The CDR3 totals 16 residues. The CDR3 bases are TGTGCCAGCAGCTCGAGAGGAACCTTCTCCTACAATGAGCAGTTCTTC. This gives the protein CASSSRGTFSYNEQFF.

This chain connects TRBV2 to TRBJ1-1; D possibly corresponds to TRBD1 (6 bases). The CDR3 extends over 13 amino acids. CDR1 is SNHLY, CDR2 FYNNEI, per germline. Trimming took off 8 bases at V and 1 base at J, with 11 bases between the two ends. This CDR3 is CASDTGSNTEAFF. CDR3 nucleotides: TGTGCCAGCGACACAGGGTCGAACACTGAAGCTTTCTTT.

This clone turned up a few times. This sequence joins TRBV5-1 and TRBJ1-5, with 8 bases fitting TRBD1. The length of the CDR3 is 16 residues. Germline lookup yields CDR1 SGHRS and CDR2 YFSETQ. V gave up 0 bases and J gave up 6 bases; unmatched junction bases: 8. CDR3 sequence reads: CASSLAPGGAGQPQHF. The CDR3 DNA reads as TGCGCCAGCAGCTTGGCCCCAGGGGGCGCCGGTCAGCCCCAGCATTTT.

This clone was seen a handful of times. This chain links TRBV7-2 with TRBJ1-6; D gene unclear. The V end lost 4 bases, the J end lost 10 bases, and 17 bases lay between the germline ends. Germline assignment: CDR1 SGHTA and CDR2 FQGNSA. This CDR3 is built from 15 residues. CDR3 loop: CASSSQLDMESPLHF. DNA of the CDR3: TGTGCCAGCAGCTCCCAGCTCGATATGGAGTCACCCCTCCACTTT.

The chain employs TRBV7-9 and TRBJ1-1; 7 bases fit TRBD1. CDR3 length: 14 amino acids. Per germline, CDR1 SEHNR and CDR2 FQNEAQ (reference sequence). V lost 5 bases, J lost 3 bases, and 6 bases stayed unmatched. CDR3 nucleotide sequence: TGTGCCAGCAGCCGAAGGACAGGCTACACTGAAGCTTTCTTT. Translating it yields CASSRRTGYTEAFF.

CDR3 sequence reads: CSASSRGSAGELFF. The CDR3 DNA reads TGCAGTGCTAGTTCCAGGGGGAGCGCCGGGGAGCTGTTTTTT. The V call is TRBV20-1, the J call TRBJ2-2, with 7 positions matching TRBD1. The ends lost 3 bases at V and 6 bases at J; junction bases unmatched: 7. Germline CDR1 is DFQATT and CDR2 is SNEGSKA (reference sequence). This CDR3 is 14 amino acids long.

J is TRBJ1-1 and V is TRBV2, with D tentatively TRBD1 (5 bases). Trimming shortened V by 2 bases and J by 0 bases, and 10 bases separated the two germline ends. The CDR3 sequence is 15 residues long. CDR1 and CDR2 from the germline V gene are SNHLY and FYNNEI. The DNA for the CDR3 is TGTGCCAGCAGTGAACGGCCGGACATGAACACTGAAGCTTTCTTT. It translates to CASSERPDMNTEAFF.

This chain uses TRBV11-2 with TRBJ2-1, with TRBD2 matching over 8 bases. This CDR3 region has 15 residues. CDR1 and CDR2 from the germline V gene are SGHAT and FQNNGV. The V and J ends lost 7 bases and 7 bases, in that order; junction bases with no gene match: 12. The CDR3 protein is CASNIDRGGLNEQFF. The CDR3, as DNA: TGTGCCAGCAATATAGACCGGGGGGGCCTGAATGAGCAGTTCTTC.

This rearrangement joins TRBV11-2 to TRBJ2-7; D is perhaps TRBD1 (6 bases). Germline CDR1 and CDR2: SGHAT and FQNNGV. V lost 6 bases to trimming and J lost 1 base, with 10 bases between them. This CDR3 comprises 13 residues. The CDR3 loop is CASSFGQSYEQYF. As DNA, the CDR3 is TGTGCCAGCAGTTTCGGACAGTCCTACGAGCAGTACTTC.

The rearrangement joins TRBV3-1 (or the pseudogene TRBV3-2) to TRBJ1-2; 10 bases match TRBD1. CDR1 is LGHDT, CDR2 YNNKEL, per germline (reference sequence). The junction had 6 bases not matched to a gene; V was cut back by 0 bases and J by 8 bases. The length of the CDR3 is 15 residues. CDR3 sequence (DNA): TGTGCCAGCAGCCAAGACGGGACAGGGGTGTCAGGCTACACCTTC. Protein product: CASSQDGTGVSGYTF.

This clone has just a few counts. The chain recombines TRBV9 with TRBJ1-5; 7 bases fit TRBD1. V was pared by 7 bases and J by 7 bases, with 5 bases of the junction left unmatched. Germline assignment: CDR1 SGDLS and CDR2 YYNGEE. The CDR3 has 12 residues. The CDR3 DNA follows: TGTGCCAGCGGGGCAGGGGGACAGCCCCAGCATTTT. Translating gives CASGAGGQPQHF.

In DNA, the CDR3 is TGTGCCAGCAGCTTTCGGGACAGCCTTTTAAATGAGCAGTTCTTC. It specifies CASSFRDSLLNEQFF. This sequence joins TRBV11-2 and TRBJ2-1; 7 bases fit TRBD1. Germline CDR1 is SGHAT and CDR2 is FQNNGV. Unmatched junction bases numbered 9, after V lost 3 bases and J lost 7 bases. The CDR3 has 15 amino acids.

This clone appeared a few times. The rearrangement uses TRBV28 and TRBJ2-3; 9 bases agree with TRBD1. This CDR3 spans 16 amino acids. Germline loops: CDR1 MDHEN, CDR2 SYDVKM. Losses at the gene ends were 5 bases for V and 1 base for J; bases not matched to a gene: 7. The CDR3 spells CASSGIQGAGTDTQYF. The CDR3 bases are TGTGCCAGCAGTGGGATACAGGGGGCTGGCACAGATACGCAGTATTTT.

The sample holds a few counts of this clone. This chain uses TRBV7-8 with TRBJ2-1, with TRBD2 matching 15 bases. V shed 4 bases, J shed 7 bases, and the junction held 8 bases outside the gene matches. Germline CDR1 reads SGHVS; CDR2 reads FQNEAQ. The CDR3 loop spans 17 amino acids. CDR3 in DNA: TGTGCCAGCAGCTCCAGCTGGACTAGCGGGGGGGGAAATGAGCAGTTCTTC. Protein: CASSSSWTSGGGNEQFF.

This clone has more than one count but fewer than ten. The chain is built from TRBV5-5 and TRBJ2-1; 14 bases agree with TRBD2. Germline V gene lookup returns CDR1 SGHKS and CDR2 YYEKEE (reference sequence). The V gene end was trimmed by 3 bases and the J gene end by 2 bases; junction bases not matched to a gene: 13. The CDR3 runs to 20 residues. CDR3 in DNA: TGTGCCAGCAGCTCGAATGTCGAGGGACTAGCGGGAGTCCCCTACAATGAGCAGTTCTTC. It is translated as CASSSNVEGLAGVPYNEQFF.